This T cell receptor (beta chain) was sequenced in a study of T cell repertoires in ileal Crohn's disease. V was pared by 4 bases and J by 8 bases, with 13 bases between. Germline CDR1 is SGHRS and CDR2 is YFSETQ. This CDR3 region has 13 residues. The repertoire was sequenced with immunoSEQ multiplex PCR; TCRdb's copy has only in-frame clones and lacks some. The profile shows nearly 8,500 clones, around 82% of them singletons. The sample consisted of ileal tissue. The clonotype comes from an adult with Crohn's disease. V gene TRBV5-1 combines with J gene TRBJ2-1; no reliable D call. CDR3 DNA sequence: TGCGCCAGCAGCCCTGCGTTGGTCGATGAGCAGTTCTTC. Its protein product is CASSPALVDEQFF.